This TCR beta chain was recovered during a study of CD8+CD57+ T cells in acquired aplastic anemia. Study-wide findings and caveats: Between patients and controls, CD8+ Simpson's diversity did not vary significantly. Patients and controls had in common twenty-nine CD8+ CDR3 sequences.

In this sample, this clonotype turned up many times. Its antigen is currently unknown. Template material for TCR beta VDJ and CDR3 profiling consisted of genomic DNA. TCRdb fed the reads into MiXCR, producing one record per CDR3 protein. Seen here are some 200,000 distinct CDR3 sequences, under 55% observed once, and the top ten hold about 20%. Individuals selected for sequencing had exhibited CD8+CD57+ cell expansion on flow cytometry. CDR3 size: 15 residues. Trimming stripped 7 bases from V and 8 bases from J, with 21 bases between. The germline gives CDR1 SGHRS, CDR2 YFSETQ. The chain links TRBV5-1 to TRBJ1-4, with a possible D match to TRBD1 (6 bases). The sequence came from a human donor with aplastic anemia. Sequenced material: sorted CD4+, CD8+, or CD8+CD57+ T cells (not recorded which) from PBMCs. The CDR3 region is CASHPYGQPGEKLFF. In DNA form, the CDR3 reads TGCGCCAGCCACCCCTACGGACAGCCTGGAGAAAAACTGTTTTTT. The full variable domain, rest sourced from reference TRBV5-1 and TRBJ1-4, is KAGVTQTPRYLIKTRGQQVTLSCSPISGHRSVSWYQQTPGQGLQFLFEYFSETQRNKGNFPGRFSGRQFSNSRSEMNVSTLELGDSALYLCASHPYGQPGEKLFFGSGTQLSVL.